Listed below are T cell receptor delta chains from one sample, sequenced in a study of gammadelta T cells in human blood. TCRdb ran CATT on the RT-PCR reads. The profile shows 1,500 to 2,000 delta-chain clones, approximately 7% of them singletons. Material: non-Vgamma9Vdelta2 gamma-delta T cells from fetal blood. The receptors come from a human fetus. The CDR3 runs from the conserved cysteine through the conserved F or W. D genes are given only for firm matches. Where a row states a size, it is once, few, many or the class of an expanded clone; other rows omit it.

large	TRDV1	NA	TRDJ3	CALGQRPTRGVIRSSWDTRQMFF	TGTGCTCTTGGTCAGCGGCCTACAAGGGGAGTTATCAGAAGCTCCTGGGACACCCGACAGATGTTTTTC
NA	TRDV2	NA	TRDJ3	CACDWGAGSWDTRQMFF	TGTGCCTGTGACTGGGGGGCCGGCTCCTGGGACACCCGACAGATGTTTTTC
medium-sized	TRDV1	NA	TRDJ1	CALGEPGRGDKLIF	TGTGCTCTTGGGGAACCAGGAAGGGGGGATAAACTCATCTTT
few	TRAV29/DV5	TRDD3	TRDJ2	CAASARYWGDLTAQLFF	TGTGCAGCAAGCGCGAGGTACTGGGGGGACTTGACAGCACAACTCTTCTTT
medium-sized	TRDV1	NA	TRDJ2	CALGDRVLGVTAQLFF	TGTGCTCTTGGGGACCGAGTATTGGGGGTGACAGCACAACTCTTCTTT
large	TRDV3	TRDD3	TRDJ1	CAFRGLYWGIRYTDKLIF	TGTGCCTTTAGGGGCCTCTACTGGGGGATACGGTACACCGATAAACTCATCTTT
large	TRDV3	NA	TRDJ3	CAFTRGFSWDTRQMFF	TGTGCCTTTACCAGGGGTTTCTCCTGGGACACCCGACAGATGTTTTTC
medium-sized	TRDV1	TRDD3	TRDJ1	CALGDLRPVHWGIRRTDKLIF	TGTGCTCTTGGGGACCTACGTCCCGTTCACTGGGGGATACGTCGTACCGATAAACTCATCTTT
medium-sized	TRAV29/DV5	TRDD3	TRDJ3	CAASVLGDTWDTRQMFF	TGTGCAGCAAGCGTACTGGGGGATACCTGGGACACCCGACAGATGTTTTTC
NA	TRDV1	NA	TRDJ3	CALGGGSWDTRQMFF	TGTGCTCTTGGGGGGGGATCCTGGGACACCCGACAGATGTTTTTC
medium-sized	TRDV3	TRDD3	TRDJ2	CASMGDTRDQQLFF	TGTGCCTCCATGGGGGATACGCGGGACCAACAACTCTTCTTT
medium-sized	TRDV3	TRDD3	TRDJ2	CAFTGGLALTAQLFF	TGTGCCTTTACTGGGGGACTTGCTTTGACAGCACAACTCTTCTTT
few	TRDV2	NA	TRDJ2	CACDTVTAQLFF	TGTGCCTGTGACACCGTGACAGCACAACTCTTCTTT
medium-sized	TRDV3	TRDD3	TRDJ2	CAFSEGDTAQLFF	TGTGCCTTTAGTGAGGGGGATACAGCACAACTCTTCTTT
medium-sized	TRDV3	TRDD3	TRDJ2	CAISQLGDLLTAQLFF	TGTGCCATTTCACAACTGGGGGACCTTTTGACAGCACAACTCTTCTTT
medium-sized	TRDV1	NA	TRDJ3	CALGGPRGLDRQMFF	TGTGCTCTTGGGGGTCCTCGGGGATTGGACCGACAGATGTTTTTC
large	TRAV29/DV5	TRDD3	TRDJ3	CAASTGGYSWDTRQMFF	TGTGCAGCAAGTACTGGGGGATACTCCTGGGACACCCGACAGATGTTTTTC
medium-sized	TRDV1	NA	TRDJ1	CALGEQGVNPVGYTDKLIF	TGTGCTCTTGGGGAACAGGGCGTGAATCCGGTGGGGTACACCGATAAACTCATCTTT
NA	TRDV1	NA	TRDJ2	CALGERPTSTALTAQLFF	TGTGCTCTTGGGGAACGGCCTACGTCTACTGCTTTGACAGCACAACTCTTCTTT
NA	TRDV3	TRDD3	TRDJ2	CAFTGGYGPAQLFF	TGTGCCTTTACTGGGGGATACGGGCCAGCACAACTCTTCTTT
medium-sized	TRAV29/DV5	TRDD3	TRDJ1	CAASVLGDTRRTDKLIF	TGTGCAGCAAGCGTACTGGGGGATACGCGGCGAACCGATAAACTCATCTTT
medium-sized	TRAV14/DV4	NA	TRDJ1	CAMREGIRTDKLIF	TGTGCAATGAGAGAGGGGATACGCACCGATAAACTCATCTTT
medium-sized	TRAV29/DV5	TRDD3	TRDJ3	CAATGGMLSSWDTRQMFF	TGTGCAGCAACTGGGGGCATGCTAAGCTCCTGGGACACCCGACAGATGTTTTTC
medium-sized	TRDV2	NA	TRDJ3	CACDTGGAWDTRQMFF	TGTGCCTGTGACACCGGGGGGGCCTGGGACACCCGACAGATGTTTTTC
medium-sized	TRAV29/DV5	NA	TRDJ1	CAASGYTDKLIF	TGTGCAGCAAGCGGGTACACCGATAAACTCATCTTT
large	TRDV3	NA	TRDJ3	CAFRSSWDTRQMFF	TGTGCCTTTAGGAGCTCCTGGGACACCCGACAGATGTTTTTC
few	TRAV29/DV5	NA	TRDJ2	CSVLLCSKRILGDTAQLFF	NA
medium-sized	TRDV1	TRDD3	TRDJ2	CALGKEDWGIREPEALTAQLFF	TGTGCTCTTGGGAAGGAGGACTGGGGGATAAGGGAACCGGAGGCTTTGACAGCACAACTCTTCTTT
medium-sized	TRDV1	TRDD3	TRDJ2	CALGELWGILTAQLFF	TGTGCTCTTGGGGAACTCTGGGGGATTTTGACAGCACAACTCTTCTTT
large	TRDV1	TRDD3	TRDJ2	CALGEHWGIAQLFF	TGTGCTCTTGGGGAACACTGGGGGATAGCACAACTCTTCTTT
few	TRAV38-2/DV8	TRDD3	TRDJ2	CAYRSVYWGTMTLTAQLFF	TGTGCTTATAGGAGCGTGTACTGGGGGACGATGACTTTGACAGCACAACTCTTCTTT
medium-sized	TRDV1	NA	TRDJ1	CALGELGVTDKLIF	TGTGCTCTTGGGGAACTGGGGGTCACCGATAAACTCATCTTT
large	TRAV38-2/DV8	TRDD3	TRDJ2	CAYRSALLGDTAQLFF	TGTGCTTATAGGAGCGCGTTACTGGGGGATACAGCACAACTCTTCTTT
medium-sized	TRAV29/DV5	TRDD3	TRDJ2	CAASLYWGRAQLFF	TGTGCAGCAAGCTTGTACTGGGGGAGAGCACAACTCTTCTTT
large	TRDV1	TRDD3	TRDJ3	CALGELGDFSWDTRQMFF	TGTGCTCTTGGGGAACTGGGGGATTTTTCCTGGGACACCCGACAGATGTTTTTC
large	TRDV3	NA	TRDJ2	CASHNHLLQALTAQLFF	TGTGCCTCCCACAATCACTTACTGCAAGCTTTGACAGCACAACTCTTCTTT
few	TRDV3	TRDD3	TRDJ3	CAFRQLGDTGSWDTRQMFF	TGTGCCTTTCGGCAACTGGGGGATACCGGCTCCTGGGACACCCGACAGATGTTTTTC
large	TRDV2	TRDD3	TRDJ1	CACDKSTGGYTDKLIF	TGTGCCTGTGACAAAAGTACTGGGGGATACACCGATAAACTCATCTTT